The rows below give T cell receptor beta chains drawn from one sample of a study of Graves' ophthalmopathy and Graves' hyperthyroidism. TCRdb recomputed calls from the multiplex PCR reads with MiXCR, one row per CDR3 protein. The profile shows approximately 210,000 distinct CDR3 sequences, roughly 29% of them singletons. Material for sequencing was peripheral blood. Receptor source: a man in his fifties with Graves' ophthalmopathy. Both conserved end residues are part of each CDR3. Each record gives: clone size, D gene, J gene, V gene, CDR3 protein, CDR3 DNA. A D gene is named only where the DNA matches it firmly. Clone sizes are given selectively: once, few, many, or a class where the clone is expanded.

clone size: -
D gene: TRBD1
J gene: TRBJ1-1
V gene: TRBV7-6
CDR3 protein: CASSFWGQGRPEAFF
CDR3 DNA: TGTGCCAGCAGTTTTTGGGGACAGGGCAGACCTGAAGCTTTCTTT

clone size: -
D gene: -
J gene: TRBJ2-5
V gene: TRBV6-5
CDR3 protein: CASSLGEWAGETQYF
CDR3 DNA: TGTGCCAGCAGTTTGGGGGAGTGGGCAGGGGAGACCCAGTACTTC

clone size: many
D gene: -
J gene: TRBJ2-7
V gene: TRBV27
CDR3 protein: CASSSGQSIYEQYF
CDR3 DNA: TGTGCCAGCAGTTCAGGACAGAGTATCTACGAGCAGTACTTC

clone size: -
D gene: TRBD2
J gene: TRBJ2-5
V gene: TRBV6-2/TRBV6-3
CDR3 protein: CASSYKSGLAGAGGRTQYF
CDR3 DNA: TGTGCCAGCAGTTACAAGTCGGGACTAGCGGGAGCGGGAGGAAGGACCCAGTACTTC

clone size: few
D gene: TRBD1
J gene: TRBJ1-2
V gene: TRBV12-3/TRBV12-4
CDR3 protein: CASSKDRGKLGYTF
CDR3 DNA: TGTGCCAGCAGTAAGGACAGGGGAAAATTGGGCTACACCTTC

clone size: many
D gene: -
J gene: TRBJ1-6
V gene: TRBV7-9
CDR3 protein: CASSRDTTGGFSPLHF
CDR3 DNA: TGTGCCAGCAGCCGGGATACCACGGGGGGCTTTTCACCCCTCCACTTT

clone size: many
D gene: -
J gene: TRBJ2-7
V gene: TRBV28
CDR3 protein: CASSMDPMDYEQYF
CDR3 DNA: TGTGCCAGCAGTATGGACCCTATGGATTACGAGCAGTACTTC

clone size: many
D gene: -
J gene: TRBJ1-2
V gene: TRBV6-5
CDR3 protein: CASASGKGDYGYTF
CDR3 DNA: TGTGCCAGCGCCTCCGGTAAAGGGGACTATGGCTACACCTTC

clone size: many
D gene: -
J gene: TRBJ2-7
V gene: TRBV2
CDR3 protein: CASLVPGNPTYEQYF
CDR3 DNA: TGTGCCAGCCTCGTACCGGGGAACCCGACCTACGAGCAGTACTTC

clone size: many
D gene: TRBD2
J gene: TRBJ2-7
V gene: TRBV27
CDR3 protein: CASSSRWLAGSEQYF
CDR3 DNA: TGTGCCAGCAGTTCGCGATGGCTAGCGGGCTCCGAGCAGTACTTC

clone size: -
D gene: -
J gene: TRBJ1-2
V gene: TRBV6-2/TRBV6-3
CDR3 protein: CASSSSETAAYGYTF
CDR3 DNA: TGTGCCAGCAGTTCCTCGGAGACAGCTGCTTATGGCTACACCTTC

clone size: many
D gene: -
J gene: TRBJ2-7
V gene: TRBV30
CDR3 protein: CAWSVRRLDEQYF
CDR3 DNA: TGTGCCTGGAGTGTTCGACGTCTGGACGAGCAGTACTTC

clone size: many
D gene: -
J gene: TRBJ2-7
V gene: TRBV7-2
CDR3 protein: CASSLGRSSYEQYF
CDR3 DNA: TGTGCCAGCAGCTTAGGTAGGAGCTCCTACGAGCAGTACTTC

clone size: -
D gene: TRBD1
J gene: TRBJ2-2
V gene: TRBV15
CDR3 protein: CATSRDFDRATGELFF
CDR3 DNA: TGTGCCACCAGCAGAGATTTCGACAGGGCCACCGGGGAGCTGTTTTTT

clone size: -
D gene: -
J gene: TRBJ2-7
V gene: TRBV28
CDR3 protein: CASSLLDVWASSYEQYF
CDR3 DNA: TGTGCCAGCAGTTTATTAGATGTCTGGGCGAGCTCCTACGAGCAGTACTTC

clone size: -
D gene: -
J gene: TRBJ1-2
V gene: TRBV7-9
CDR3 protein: CASSLAKGWGYGYTF
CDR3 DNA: TGTGCCAGCAGCTTAGCGAAGGGCTGGGGCTATGGCTACACCTTC

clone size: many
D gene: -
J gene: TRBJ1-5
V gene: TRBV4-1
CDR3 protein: CASSQTSNQPQHF
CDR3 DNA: TGCGCCAGCAGCCAGACGAGTAATCAGCCCCAGCATTTT

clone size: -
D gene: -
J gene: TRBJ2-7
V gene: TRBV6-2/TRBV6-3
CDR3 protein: CASSYSVEQYF
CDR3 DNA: TGTGCCAGCAGTTACTCAGTCGAGCAGTACTTC

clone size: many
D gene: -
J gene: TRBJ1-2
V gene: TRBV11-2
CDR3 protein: CASSFDGGQVGYTF
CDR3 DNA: TGTGCCAGCAGTTTCGATGGGGGGCAAGTTGGCTACACCTTC

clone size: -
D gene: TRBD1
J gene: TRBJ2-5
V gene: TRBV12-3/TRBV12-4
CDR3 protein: CASRQGSETQYF
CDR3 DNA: TGTGCCAGCAGACAGGGGAGCGAGACCCAGTACTTC

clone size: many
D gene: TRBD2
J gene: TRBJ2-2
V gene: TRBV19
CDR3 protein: CASRETGTLSGGWTGELFF
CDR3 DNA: TGTGCCAGTAGGGAAACCGGGACATTGAGCGGGGGATGGACCGGGGAGCTGTTTTTT

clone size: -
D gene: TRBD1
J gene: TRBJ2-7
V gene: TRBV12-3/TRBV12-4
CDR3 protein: CASSSETGNSYEQYF
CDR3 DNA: TGTGCCAGCAGTTCCGAGACAGGGAACTCCTACGAGCAGTACTTC

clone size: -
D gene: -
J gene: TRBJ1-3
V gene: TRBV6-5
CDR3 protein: CASSSQPLSGNTIYF
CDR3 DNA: TGTGCCAGCAGTTCCCAGCCGCTCTCTGGAAACACCATATATTTT

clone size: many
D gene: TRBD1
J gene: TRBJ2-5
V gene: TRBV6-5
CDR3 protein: CASCRGFRETQYF
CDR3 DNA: TGTGCCAGCTGCAGGGGGTTTCGAGAGACCCAGTACTTC

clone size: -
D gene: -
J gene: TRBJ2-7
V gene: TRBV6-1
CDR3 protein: CASSELRWDDYEQYF
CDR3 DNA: TGTGCCAGCAGTGAATTAAGGTGGGACGACTACGAGCAGTACTTC

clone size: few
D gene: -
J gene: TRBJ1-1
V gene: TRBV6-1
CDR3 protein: CASSSGPGGTEAFF
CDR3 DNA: TGTGCCAGCAGCTCGGGACCTGGGGGCACTGAAGCTTTCTTT

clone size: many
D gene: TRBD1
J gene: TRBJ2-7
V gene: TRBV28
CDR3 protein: CASSLFTLRGRGEQYF
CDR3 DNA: TGTGCCAGCAGTTTATTCACCCTCAGGGGGAGAGGGGAGCAGTACTTC

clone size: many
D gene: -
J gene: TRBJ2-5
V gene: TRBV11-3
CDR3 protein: CASSLQGTETQYF
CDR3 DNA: TGTGCCAGCAGCTTACAGGGAACAGAGACCCAGTACTTC

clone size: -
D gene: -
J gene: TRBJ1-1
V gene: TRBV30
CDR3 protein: CAWSFGGYAEAFF
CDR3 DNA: TGTGCCTGGAGCTTTGGGGGGTACGCTGAAGCTTTCTTT

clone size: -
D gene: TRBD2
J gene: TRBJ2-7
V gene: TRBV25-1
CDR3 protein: CASRGSGISYEQYF
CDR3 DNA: TGTGCCAGCAGAGGTAGCGGGATTTCCTACGAGCAGTACTTC

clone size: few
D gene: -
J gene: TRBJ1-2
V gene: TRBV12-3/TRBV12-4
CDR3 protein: CASSKRPIYGYTF
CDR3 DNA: TGTGCCAGCAGCAAGAGGCCCATCTATGGCTACACCTTC

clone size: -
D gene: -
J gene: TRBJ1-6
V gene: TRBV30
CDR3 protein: CAWTDSNSPLHF
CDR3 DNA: TGTGCCTGGACGGACAGTAATTCACCCCTCCACTTT

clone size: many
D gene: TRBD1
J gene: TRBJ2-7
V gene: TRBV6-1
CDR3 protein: CASRPTSGTGNYEQYF
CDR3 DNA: TGTGCCAGCAGGCCAACCTCCGGGACAGGGAACTACGAGCAGTACTTC

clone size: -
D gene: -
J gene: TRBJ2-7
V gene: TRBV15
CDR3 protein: CATSRGKTYEQYF
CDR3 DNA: TGTGCCACCAGCAGAGGGAAAACCTACGAGCAGTACTTC

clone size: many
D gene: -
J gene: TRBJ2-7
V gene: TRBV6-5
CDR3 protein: CASYPDGGRYEQYF
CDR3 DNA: TGTGCCAGCTACCCCGATGGGGGGCGCTACGAGCAGTACTTC

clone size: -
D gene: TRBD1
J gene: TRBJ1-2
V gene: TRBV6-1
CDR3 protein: CASRGTGANYGYTF
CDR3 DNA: TGTGCCAGCAGAGGGACAGGAGCTAACTATGGCTACACCTTC

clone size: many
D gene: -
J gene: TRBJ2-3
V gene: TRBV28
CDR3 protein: CASREGGRDTDTQYF
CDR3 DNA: TGTGCCAGCAGGGAGGGCGGAAGGGATACGGATACGCAGTATTTT

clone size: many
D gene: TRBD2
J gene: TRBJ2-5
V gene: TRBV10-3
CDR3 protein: CAIRSSGGSGETQYF
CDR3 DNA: TGTGCCATCAGATCATCTGGCGGGAGCGGGGAGACCCAGTACTTC

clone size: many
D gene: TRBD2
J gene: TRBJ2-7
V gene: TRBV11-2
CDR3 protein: CASSPRTSLGEQYF
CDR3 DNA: TGTGCCAGCAGCCCGAGGACTAGCTTGGGGGAGCAGTACTTC